Listed below are T cell receptor beta chains from one sample, sequenced in a study of sequential checkpoint blockade in melanoma. The table came from immunoSEQ multiplex PCR; TCRdb's copy has only in-frame clones and leaves some out. This sample has around 10,000 clones, with approximately 30% found just once. The sequencing here drew on tumor tissue (inferred from file names), taken from a patient given nivolumab and ipilimumab in sequence. Receptor source: a human donor with melanoma. CDR3s include the opening cysteine and the closing phenylalanine or tryptophan. Fields, in order: D gene, J gene, V gene, clone size, CDR3 protein, CDR3 DNA. A D gene is named only where the DNA matches it firmly. Clone size is stated in some rows and not others, as once, few, many or a class when expanded.

TRBD1,TRBJ1-1,TRBV11-3,many,CASSPRTGLGTEAFF,TGTGCCAGCAGCCCCAGGACAGGCCTTGGGACTGAAGCTTTCTTT
TRBD1,TRBJ2-2,TRBV5-1,.,CASSLVLPGGTGELFF,TGCGCCAGCAGCTTGGTGTTGCCAGGGGGCACCGGGGAGCTGTTTTTT
TRBD1,TRBJ1-6,TRBV9,medium-sized,CASQTGYNSPLHF,TGTGCCAGCCAGACAGGGTATAATTCACCCCTCCACTTT
TRBD1,TRBJ1-1,TRBV11-3,many,CASSPGGTVNTEAFF,TGTGCCAGCAGCCCGGGGGGGACAGTGAACACTGAAGCTTTCTTT
.,TRBJ1-6,TRBV18,.,CASSPPGTPYDNSPLHF,TGTGCCAGCTCACCCCCAGGGACCCCATATGATAATTCACCCCTCCACTTT
.,TRBJ2-1,TRBV7-4,many,CASSFSRGSYNEQFF,TGTGCCAGCAGCTTCTCCCGGGGCTCCTACAATGAGCAGTTCTTC
.,TRBJ1-3,TRBV11-3,many,CASSSLPSSGNTIYF,TGTGCCAGCAGCTCCCTCCCTTCGAGCGGAAACACCATATATTTT
TRBD1,TRBJ1-5,TRBV18,.,CASSPSGTGSNQPQHF,TGTGCCAGCTCACCTTCCGGGACAGGGTCCAATCAGCCCCAGCATTTT
.,TRBJ1-6,TRBV11-3,.,CASSLYSYNSPLHF,TGTGCCAGCAGCTTATACAGTTATAATTCACCCCTCCACTTT
TRBD1,TRBJ1-5,TRBV6-8,medium-sized,CASRSTGGNQPQHF,TGTGCCAGCAGGTCAACAGGGGGCAATCAGCCCCAGCATTTT
.,TRBJ1-5,TRBV6-8,.,CATRTEYSNQPQHF,TGTGCCACACGGACCGAGTATAGCAATCAGCCCCAGCATTTT
.,TRBJ1-2,TRBV29-1,.,CSVESSNYGYTF,TGCAGCGTTGAAAGCAGTAACTATGGCTACACCTTC
.,TRBJ2-2,TRBV9,many,CASSTQGYTGELFF,TGTGCCAGCAGTACACAGGGTTACACCGGGGAGCTGTTTTTT
.,TRBJ2-1,TRBV11-3,many,CASSLERGIYNEQFF,TGTGCCAGCAGCTTAGAGAGGGGAATCTACAATGAGCAGTTCTTC
.,TRBJ1-5,TRBV6-8,few,CASSPSPGHRPQHF,TGTGCCAGCAGCCCCTCCCCGGGACATCGGCCCCAGCATTTT
.,TRBJ2-1,TRBV11-3,.,CASSKDRGMDEQFF,TGTGCCAGCAGCAAGGACCGGGGGATGGATGAGCAGTTCTTC
.,TRBJ2-3,TRBV11-3,.,CASTWVGGTDTQYF,TGTGCCAGCACTTGGGTGGGGGGCACAGATACGCAGTATTTT
TRBD1,TRBJ2-7,TRBV11-3,few,CASSSGTGSYEQYF,TGTGCCAGCAGCTCCGGGACAGGGTCCTACGAGCAGTACTTC
.,TRBJ1-1,TRBV9,.,CASSARWGGTEAFF,TGTGCCAGCAGCGCTCGTTGGGGCGGCACTGAAGCTTTCTTT
TRBD1,TRBJ2-1,TRBV6-8,.,CAIRESRTGGVDEQFF,TGTGCCATCCGGGAGTCCCGGACAGGGGGCGTGGATGAGCAGTTCTTC